This entry concerns a single T cell receptor beta chain. CDR1 is SEHNR, CDR2 FQNEAQ, per germline (reference sequence). Trimming removed 4 bases at V and 7 bases at J, with 16 bases between. This CDR3 contains 14 residues. The record originates from a study of shared clonotypes between healthy human individuals. This table comes from immunoSEQ multiplex PCR, and its TCRdb copy is limited to in-frame clones, with some not included. The sample holds over 2 million clones, approximately 94% seen once. In the naive CD8 group, cells lacked CD45RO and were positively selected for CCR7, so terminally differentiated effector memory CD45RA+ cells were left out.

This chain uses TRBV7-9 with TRBJ1-1; D gene ambiguous. Source material: naive CD8+ T cells sorted from blood. This sequence was found in a man between 18 and 35 years old in good health. DNA for the CDR3: TGTGCCAGCAGCTCCCCTTCCGACTGGGGTGAAGCTTTCTTT. As protein: CASSSPSDWGEAFF.